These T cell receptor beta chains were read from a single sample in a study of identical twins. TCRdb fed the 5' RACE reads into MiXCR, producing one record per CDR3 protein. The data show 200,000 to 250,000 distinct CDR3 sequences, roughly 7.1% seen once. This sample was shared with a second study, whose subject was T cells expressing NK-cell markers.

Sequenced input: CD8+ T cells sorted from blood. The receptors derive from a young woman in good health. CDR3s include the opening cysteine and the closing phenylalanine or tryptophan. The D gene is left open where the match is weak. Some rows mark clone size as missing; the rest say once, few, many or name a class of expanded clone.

cdr3_aa: CASSYRKDRAYEQYF; cdr3_nt: TGTGCCAGCAGTTACAGGAAGGACAGGGCCTACGAGCAGTACTTC; d_call: TRBD1; clone_size: -; j_call: TRBJ2-7; v_call: TRBV6-5
cdr3_aa: CASSLEEGDLNGYTF; cdr3_nt: TGTGCCAGCAGCTTAGAGGAGGGTGATCTGAATGGCTACACCTTC; d_call: -; clone_size: many; j_call: TRBJ1-2; v_call: TRBV7-9
cdr3_aa: CASSYSPSYNEQFF; cdr3_nt: TGTGCCAGCAGTTACTCTCCTAGCTACAATGAGCAGTTCTTC; d_call: -; clone_size: many; j_call: TRBJ2-1; v_call: TRBV6-5
cdr3_aa: CASSPAGGGEKLFF; cdr3_nt: TGTGCCAGCTCACCAGCGGGAGGTGGAGAAAAACTGTTTTTT; d_call: -; clone_size: few; j_call: TRBJ1-4; v_call: TRBV18
cdr3_aa: CASSQVRGNSPLHF; cdr3_nt: TGTGCCAGCAGCCAGGTTAGGGGGAATTCACCCCTCCACTTT; d_call: -; clone_size: many; j_call: TRBJ1-6; v_call: TRBV3-1
cdr3_aa: CASSLALMGTVVSYEQYF; cdr3_nt: TGTGCCAGCAGTTTAGCGCTTATGGGGACAGTAGTGTCCTACGAGCAGTACTTC; d_call: TRBD1; clone_size: -; j_call: TRBJ2-7; v_call: TRBV12-3/TRBV12-4
cdr3_aa: CASGPGVLDEKLFF; cdr3_nt: TGTGCCAGCGGCCCCGGGGTACTAGACGAAAAACTGTTTTTT; d_call: -; clone_size: -; j_call: TRBJ1-4; v_call: TRBV7-1
cdr3_aa: CASSLADYPPLFF; cdr3_nt: TGTGCCAGCAGCTTAGCCGACTATCCTCCTCTGTTCTTC; d_call: -; clone_size: few; j_call: TRBJ2-1; v_call: TRBV7-6
cdr3_aa: CASSLVLGLREQYF; cdr3_nt: TGCGCCAGCAGCTTGGTTCTGGGCCTCAGGGAGCAGTACTTC; d_call: -; clone_size: many; j_call: TRBJ2-7; v_call: TRBV5-1
cdr3_aa: CASSMASASYEQYF; cdr3_nt: TGTGCCAGTAGTATGGCTAGCGCTTCATACGAGCAGTACTTC; d_call: -; clone_size: -; j_call: TRBJ2-7; v_call: TRBV19
cdr3_aa: CASSRGLEQFF; cdr3_nt: TGCGCCAGCAGCAGGGGACTAGAGCAGTTCTTC; d_call: TRBD2; clone_size: many; j_call: TRBJ2-1; v_call: TRBV5-1
cdr3_aa: CAIRDTQNTEAFF; cdr3_nt: TGTGCCATCAGAGACACTCAGAACACTGAAGCTTTCTTT; d_call: -; clone_size: many; j_call: TRBJ1-1; v_call: TRBV10-3
cdr3_aa: CASSRRVRGFYEQYF; cdr3_nt: TGTGCCAGCAGTCGACGCGTGAGGGGTTTCTACGAGCAGTACTTC; d_call: -; clone_size: many; j_call: TRBJ2-7; v_call: TRBV5-6
cdr3_aa: CAMSPGVSTEAFF; cdr3_nt: TGTGCCATGAGCCCCGGGGTTAGCACTGAAGCTTTCTTT; d_call: -; clone_size: -; j_call: TRBJ1-1; v_call: TRBV28
cdr3_aa: CASSQDPWKQGAGYNEQFF; cdr3_nt: TGTGCCAGCAGCCAAGATCCCTGGAAACAGGGGGCGGGGTACAATGAGCAGTTCTTC; d_call: TRBD1; clone_size: -; j_call: TRBJ2-1; v_call: TRBV3-1
cdr3_aa: CAGLAVNTGELFF; cdr3_nt: TGTGCCGGACTAGCGGTGAACACCGGGGAGCTGTTTTTT; d_call: TRBD2; clone_size: few; j_call: TRBJ2-2; v_call: TRBV30
cdr3_aa: CASSPDLEGEQFF; cdr3_nt: TGTGCCAGCAGCCCTGACCTCGAGGGAGAGCAGTTCTTC; d_call: -; clone_size: -; j_call: TRBJ2-1; v_call: TRBV7-9
cdr3_aa: CASSGGGLAGGNDNEQFF; cdr3_nt: TGCGCCAGCAGCGGGGGGGGACTAGCGGGAGGCAACGACAATGAGCAGTTCTTC; d_call: TRBD2; clone_size: few; j_call: TRBJ2-1; v_call: TRBV10-2
cdr3_aa: CASSASGGSNEQFF; cdr3_nt: TGTGCCAGCAGCGCTAGCGGGGGGTCCAATGAGCAGTTCTTC; d_call: TRBD2; clone_size: -; j_call: TRBJ2-1; v_call: TRBV9
cdr3_aa: CASSLTPNEQYF; cdr3_nt: TGTGCCAGCAGTTTAACTCCAAACGAGCAGTACTTC; d_call: -; clone_size: many; j_call: TRBJ2-7; v_call: TRBV12-3/TRBV12-4
cdr3_aa: CASSALRGRLAPPDTQYF; cdr3_nt: TGTGCCAGCAGCGCCCTAAGAGGGCGGCTAGCTCCCCCAGATACGCAGTATTTT; d_call: -; clone_size: -; j_call: TRBJ2-3; v_call: TRBV9
cdr3_aa: CSVEGVKGLASGGNYNEQFF; cdr3_nt: TGCAGCGTTGAAGGGGTAAAAGGACTAGCTAGCGGGGGTAACTACAATGAGCAGTTCTTC; d_call: TRBD2; clone_size: many; j_call: TRBJ2-1; v_call: TRBV29-1
cdr3_aa: CARREGRPPYEQYF; cdr3_nt: TGTGCCAGGAGAGAAGGCAGGCCTCCCTACGAGCAGTACTTC; d_call: -; clone_size: -; j_call: TRBJ2-7; v_call: TRBV2
cdr3_aa: CASSDRVIVSGANVLTF; cdr3_nt: TGTGCCAGCAGCGACAGGGTAATAGTGTCTGGGGCCAACGTCCTGACTTTC; d_call: -; clone_size: many; j_call: TRBJ2-6; v_call: TRBV9
cdr3_aa: CASSSGLQETQYF; cdr3_nt: TGCGCCAGCAGCTCGGGACTCCAAGAGACCCAGTACTTC; d_call: -; clone_size: many; j_call: TRBJ2-5; v_call: TRBV5-1
cdr3_aa: CASSSGQGDLYGYTF; cdr3_nt: TGCGCCAGCAGCTCCGGACAGGGAGACCTCTATGGCTACACCTTC; d_call: TRBD1; clone_size: many; j_call: TRBJ1-2; v_call: TRBV5-1
cdr3_aa: CAIRREYEQYF; cdr3_nt: TGTGCCATCAGAAGAGAGTACGAGCAGTACTTC; d_call: -; clone_size: many; j_call: TRBJ2-7; v_call: TRBV10-3
cdr3_aa: CATSFGSGGTEAFF; cdr3_nt: TGCGCCACCAGCTTTGGGTCAGGGGGCACTGAAGCTTTCTTT; d_call: TRBD1; clone_size: few; j_call: TRBJ1-1; v_call: TRBV5-1
cdr3_aa: CASTPDKTGVYEQYF; cdr3_nt: TGTGCCAGCACGCCCGATAAGACAGGGGTCTACGAGCAGTACTTC; d_call: TRBD1; clone_size: many; j_call: TRBJ2-7; v_call: TRBV2
cdr3_aa: CASSPLRTGRSYEQYF; cdr3_nt: TGTGCCAGCAGCCCCCTCCGGACAGGGAGGTCCTACGAGCAGTACTTC; d_call: TRBD1; clone_size: many; j_call: TRBJ2-7; v_call: TRBV3-1
cdr3_aa: CASTPGTSGNTQYF; cdr3_nt: TGTGCCAGCACCCCGGGGACTAGCGGGAACACGCAGTATTTT; d_call: TRBD2; clone_size: -; j_call: TRBJ2-3; v_call: TRBV12-3/TRBV12-4